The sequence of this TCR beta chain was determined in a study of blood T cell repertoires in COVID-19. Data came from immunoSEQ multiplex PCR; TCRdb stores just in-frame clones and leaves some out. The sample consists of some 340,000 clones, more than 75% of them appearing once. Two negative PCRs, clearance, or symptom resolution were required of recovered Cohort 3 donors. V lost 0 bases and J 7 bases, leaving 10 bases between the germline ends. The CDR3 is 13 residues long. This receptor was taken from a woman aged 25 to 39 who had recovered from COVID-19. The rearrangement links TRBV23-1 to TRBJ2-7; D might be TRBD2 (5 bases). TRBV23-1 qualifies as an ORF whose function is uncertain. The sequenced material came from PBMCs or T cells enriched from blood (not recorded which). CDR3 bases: TGCGCCAGCAGTCAATCGACTTCGGGGGAGCAGTACTTC. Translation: CASSQSTSGEQYF.